Listed here are 17 T cell receptor beta chains from one sample, sequenced in a study of blood T cells in healthy people across ages. A J-beta primer mix and a sample-barcoded 5' primer were used in a second PCR of roughly 6 to 12 cycles. Each CDR3 protein gets one entry after TCRdb re-called the 5' RACE reads with MiXCR. The table records about 1.1 million distinct CDR3 sequences, roughly two fifths of them present only once. The sample consisted of blood. The receptors were gathered from a man aged 18 to 30 in good health.

V and J are TRBV5-1 and TRBJ2-2, with TRBD2 matching over 7 bases. Germline lookup yields CDR1 SGHRS and CDR2 YFSETQ. This CDR3 is built from 13 residues. Trimming at V came to 6 bases and at J to 5 bases, leaving 4 bases not matched to a gene. CDR3 DNA sequence: TGCGCCAGCAATGGGACTACTACCGGGGAGCTGTTTTTT. It yields the protein CASNGTTTGELFF.

The chain combines TRBV29-1 with TRBJ1-2; D possibly corresponds to TRBD1 (6 bases). The germline gives CDR1 SQVTM, CDR2 ANQGSEA. The CDR3 extends over 17 amino acids. Trimming took 1 base from V and 3 from J, leaving 21 bases between them. The CDR3 is CSVEGRREGVSHYGYTF. CDR3 DNA: TGCAGCGTTGAAGGCAGACGCGAGGGGGTTTCCCACTATGGCTACACCTTC.

V and J are TRBV24-1 and TRBJ2-5; D tentatively reads TRBD1 or TRBD2 (6 bases each). The CDR3 totals 13 residues. Looked up from germline, CDR1 is KGHDR and CDR2 is SFDVKD. V lost 5 bases and J 11 bases, leaving 17 bases between the germline ends. This chain's CDR3 is CATSGGARNEQYF. The CDR3 region has the DNA TGTGCCACCAGTGGGGGGGCACGGAATGAGCAGTACTTC.

This chain links TRBV6-1 with TRBJ1-4, with D unclear. V was pared by 11 bases and J by 0 bases, with 10 bases between. CDR1 is MNHNS, CDR2 SASEGT, per germline. The CDR3 spans 13 residues. For the CDR3, the DNA is TGTGCCGGAGGGTGGTCAACTAATGAAAAACTGTTTTTT. This encodes CAGGWSTNEKLFF.

In its sample, this clonotype was seen a few times. The chain uses TRBV3-1 and TRBJ2-7; the D gene is possibly TRBD2 (5 bases). V gave up 0 bases and J gave up 5 bases, with 11 bases separating them. The CDR3 has 14 residues. The germline V gene encodes CDR1 LGHDT and CDR2 YNNKEL (reference sequence). The CDR3 DNA sequence: TGTGCCAGCAGCCAAGACTTGGAGGTGGACGAGCAGTACTTC. Translated: CASSQDLEVDEQYF.

The chain joins TRBV7-6 to TRBJ2-1; TRBD2 is a possible D gene (5 bases). There are 14 residues in the CDR3. The germline V and J ends were trimmed by 5 bases and 3 bases, with 11 bases remaining between them. CDR1 is SGHVS, CDR2 FNYEAQ, per germline. The CDR3 DNA sequence: TGTGCCAGCAGCCACGAGGGCAACTACAATGAGCAGTTCTTC. Translated, it gives CASSHEGNYNEQFF. The entire variable domain, with the rest obtained from reference TRBV7-6 and TRBJ2-1, is as follows: GAGVSQSPRYKVTKRGQDVALRCDPISGHVSLYWYRQALGQGPEFLTYFNYEAQQDKSGLPNDRFSAERPEGSISTLTIQRTEQRDSAMYRCASSHEGNYNEQFFGPGTRLTVL.

The chain is built from TRBV6-2 or TRBV6-3 and TRBJ2-1; D tentatively reads TRBD1 or TRBD2 (5 bases each). CDR3 size: 17 residues. The V gene lost 7 bases and the J gene lost 1 base, with 20 bases spanning the gap. Germline values: CDR1 MNHEY, CDR2 SVGEGT. CDR3 bases: TGTGCCAGCACCACACAGGTGGGAGTTTCGTCCTACAATGAGCAGTTCTTC. Translation gives CASTTQVGVSSYNEQFF.

The gene calls are TRBV7-9 and TRBJ1-1, with D unclear. V shed 1 base and J shed 7 bases, with 16 bases lying between them. Germline CDR1 reads SEHNR; CDR2 reads FQNEAQ (reference sequence). CDR3 length: 15 residues. The CDR3 DNA reads TGTGCCAGCAGCTTAGTCGGCGGGAAGGTCGGTGAAGCTTTCTTT. Its translation: CASSLVGGKVGEAFF. Based on the CDR3 plus reference TRBV7-9 and TRBJ1-1, the full variable domain is DTGVSQNPRHKITKRGQNVTFRCDPISEHNRLYWYRQTLGQGPEFLTYFQNEAQLEKSRLLSDRFSAERPKGSFSTLEIQRTEQGDSAMYLCASSLVGGKVGEAFFGQGTRLTVV.

The gene calls are TRBV7-2 and TRBJ2-2, with 7 bases that match TRBD1. This CDR3 is 13 amino acids long. V dropped 5 bases and J dropped 7; count of bases not matched to a gene: 4. Germline lookup yields CDR1 SGHTA and CDR2 FQGNSA. DNA for the CDR3: TGTGCCAGCAGCACAGGGGTGATCGGGGAGCTGTTTTTT. Its translation is CASSTGVIGELFF.

This clonotype was seen a few times. V gene TRBV20-1 combines with J gene TRBJ1-4; D might be TRBD1 (6 bases). The CDR3 is 13 amino acids. CDR1 is DFQATT and CDR2 is SNEGSKA in the germline V gene (reference sequence). V gave up 3 bases and J gave up 5 bases, with 10 bases separating them. The CDR3 sequence is CSASTDRNEKLFF. The CDR3 bases are TGCAGTGCTAGTACGGACAGAAATGAAAAACTGTTTTTT.

A single count supports this clonotype. The chain has TRBV7-9 and TRBJ2-1; 9 positions match TRBD2. The trim removed 7 bases at V and 3 bases at J, leaving 13 bases unmatched. The CDR3 is 17 amino acids. CDR1 is SEHNR and CDR2 is FQNEAQ in the germline V gene (reference sequence). The DNA for the CDR3 is TGTGCCAGCACCTCATCCACCCTAGCGGGGAACTACAATGAGCAGTTCTTC. Its protein is CASTSSTLAGNYNEQFF.

This chain uses TRBV9 with TRBJ2-2; D not resolved. Trimming left V 0 bases short and J 11 bases short, with 11 bases between. Germline V lookup: CDR1 SGDLS, CDR2 YYNGEE. The CDR3 sequence is 13 residues long. CDR3 DNA: TGTGCCAGCAGCGTAGACAGCCTATCAGAGCTGTTTTTT. Translated: CASSVDSLSELFF.

This clonotype showed up just a few times. The CDR3 loop reads CASIPIVGRGFNQPQHF. The CDR3 DNA sequence: TGTGCCAGCATCCCTATTGTGGGCCGAGGGTTTAATCAGCCCCAGCATTTT. The rearrangement joins TRBV11-3 to TRBJ1-5; D gene unclear. The CDR3 sequence is 17 residues long. Germline CDR1 is SGHNT and CDR2 is YENEEA. V was clipped by 7 bases and J by 4 bases, with 23 bases between them.

The chain recombines TRBV27 with TRBJ2-1; TRBD1 agrees at 7 bases. Germline-derived CDR1 and CDR2 are MNHEY and SMNVEV (reference sequence). The V segment lost 1 base and the J segment 2 bases; nucleotides outside the gene matches: 5. The CDR3 has 16 amino acids. For the CDR3, the DNA is TGTGCCAGCAGTTTATTGGGGACAGTCGCCTACAATGAGCAGTTCTTC. Protein product: CASSLLGTVAYNEQFF.

The V and J genes are TRBV21-1 and TRBJ1-1. TRBV21-1 is assigned pseudogene status. This CDR3 is built from 16 residues. The CDR3 DNA reads TGTGCCAGCAGCAAAGCTGGGTTCTACTTGAACACTGAAGCTTTCTTT. Translated: CASSKAGFYLNTEAFF.

The chain joins TRBV3-1 to TRBJ1-4, with D maybe TRBD1 (5 bases). From germline, CDR1 is LGHDT and CDR2 YNNKEL (reference sequence). This CDR3 is 16 amino acids long. V was pared by 0 bases and J by 4 bases, with 12 bases between. CDR3 in DNA: TGTGCCAGCAGCCAAGACGGGGCCTCTGTTAATGAAAAACTGTTTTTT. Translating it yields CASSQDGASVNEKLFF.

This chain connects TRBV20-1 to TRBJ1-4, with 10 nucleotides matching TRBD1. CDR1 and CDR2 from the germline V gene are DFQATT and SNEGSKA (reference sequence). V lost 7 bases to trimming and J lost 7 bases; unmatched junction nucleotides: 3. The CDR3 spans 12 residues. CDR3 in DNA: TGCAGTGGGACAGGGGGGGGTGAAAAACTGTTTTTT. Residues: CSGTGGGEKLFF.